This T cell receptor beta chain derives from a study of T cell repertoires in ileal Crohn's disease. For the study at large: Less than 45% were active smokers at surgery; median disease duration was around 8 years. Operated complications were stricturing disease (approximately 60%) and penetrating disease (about 40%).

Findings and limits, study-wide: Clonal expansions were more frequent in active smokers than non-smokers at surgery. Endoscopic recurrence occurred in every patient whose clonality exceeded 26.8%.

TCRdb keeps only in-frame clones here, not all; method: immunoSEQ multiplex PCR. The repertoire holds approximately 6,300 clones, with roughly 80% as singletons. On this clone itself: Its antigen is as yet unknown.

The germline CDR1 and CDR2 sequences are MDHEN and SYDVKM. This CDR3 has 19 amino acids. Trimming took 8 bases from V and 8 from J; bases not matched to a gene: 23. The sequence was collected from an adult with Crohn's disease. Sequencing was performed on ileal tissue. The chain couples TRBV28 to TRBJ2-1; 11 nucleotides agree with TRBD2. In nucleotides, the CDR3 is TGTGCCAGCGGAGTCCCTGGAATCAATAGCGGGAGGGCCGAGGATGAGCAGTTCTTC. Residues: CASGVPGINSGRAEDEQFF.